The 23 T cell receptor beta chains listed next were all sequenced from one sample in a study of blood T cells in healthy people across ages. A J-beta primer mix and a sample-barcoded 5' primer were used in a second PCR of about 6 to 12 cycles. TCRdb independently ran MiXCR on the 5' RACE reads; one entry per CDR3 protein. Among almost 300,000 distinct CDR3 sequences listed, 25% to 30% were seen once. The source material was blood. The receptors were gathered from a woman between 65 and 79 years old in good health.

The gene calls are TRBV11-2 and TRBJ2-1, with D maybe TRBD1 (6 bases). The germline V gene has CDR1 SGHAT and CDR2 FQNNGV. This CDR3 spans 15 amino acids. V lost 5 bases and J lost 1, with 12 bases in between. As DNA, the CDR3 is TGTGCCAGCAGCCGGTCAGGGACATCCTACAATGAGCAGTTCTTC. Its protein product is CASSRSGTSYNEQFF.

The chain combines TRBV3-1 with TRBJ2-4; tentatively, D is TRBD2 (6 bases). V lost 4 bases to trimming and J lost 0 bases, with 19 bases between them. The germline V gene encodes CDR1 LGHDT and CDR2 YNNKEL (reference sequence). The CDR3 has 18 residues. The DNA for the CDR3 is TGTGCCAGCAGCCCCCCCGCGGGGAGAACCTTAGCCAAAAACATTCAGTACTTC. Its translation: CASSPPAGRTLAKNIQYF. Combining the CDR3 with reference TRBV3-1 and TRBJ2-4 gives the whole variable domain DTAVSQTPKYLVTQMGNDKSIKCEQNLGHDTMYWYKQDSKKFLKIMFSYNNKELIINETVPNRFSPKSPDKAHLNLHINSLELGDSAVYFCASSPPAGRTLAKNIQYFGAGTRLSVL.

This clonotype showed up many times. The J gene is TRBJ2-6, the V gene TRBV7-3, with D unresolved. The CDR3 is made up of 15 amino acids. Germline V gene sequence: CDR1 SGHTA, CDR2 FQGTGA. V was trimmed by 4 bases and J by 1 base, leaving 8 bases between them. The CDR3 region is CASSSQLSGANVLTF. CDR3 DNA: TGTGCCAGCAGCTCGCAGCTGTCTGGGGCCAACGTCCTGACTTTC. Combining the CDR3 with reference TRBV7-3 and TRBJ2-6 gives the whole variable domain GAGVSQTPSNKVTEKGKYVELRCDPISGHTALYWYRQSLGQGPEFLIYFQGTGAADDSGLPNDRFFAVRPEGSVSTLKIQRTERGDSAVYLCASSSQLSGANVLTFGAGSRLTVL.

V and J are TRBV20-1 and TRBJ2-1, with D possibly being TRBD2 (6 bases). Deletions cut 6 bases from V and 2 bases from J, with 11 bases between. The CDR3 has 13 amino acids. Germline V lookup: CDR1 DFQATT, CDR2 SNEGSKA (reference sequence). The DNA of the CDR3 is TGCAGTGCCGCCCCTAGCGCCTACAATGAGCAGTTCTTC. As protein: CSAAPSAYNEQFF.

The rearrangement links TRBV7-6 to TRBJ2-1, with 9 bases aligning to TRBD2. The CDR3 has 15 residues. Germline V lookup: CDR1 SGHVS, CDR2 FNYEAQ. V lost 5 bases to trimming and J lost 4 bases; unmatched junction nucleotides: 6. For the CDR3, the DNA is TGTGCCAGCAGCCCTAGCGGGGTGGTTTACAATGAGCAGTTCTTC. Its protein is CASSPSGVVYNEQFF. Variable domain in full (rest from reference TRBV7-6 and TRBJ2-1): GAGVSQSPRYKVTKRGQDVALRCDPISGHVSLYWYRQALGQGPEFLTYFNYEAQQDKSGLPNDRFSAERPEGSISTLTIQRTEQRDSAMYRCASSPSGVVYNEQFFGPGTRLTVL.

The rearrangement uses TRBV6-5 and TRBJ1-5; D might be TRBD1 (5 bases). Trimming stripped 7 bases from V and 2 bases from J, with 27 bases between. The V gene's germline CDR1 is MNHEY and CDR2 SVGAGI. The CDR3 totals 19 residues. CDR3 nucleotide sequence: TGTGCCAGCATTTTAAACCCGGGACTGAGCAAGGTTTGCAATCAGCCCCAGCATTTT. This translates into CASILNPGLSKVCNQPQHF.

The rearrangement joins TRBV20-1 to TRBJ2-4; 8 positions agree with TRBD2. CDR3 length: 15 residues. The J segment lost 0 bases and the V segment lost 3 bases, leaving 4 bases of the junction unmatched. Germline V gives CDR1 DFQATT, CDR2 SNEGSKA (reference sequence). CDR3 loop: CSARDSGAAKNIQYF. CDR3 nucleotide sequence: TGCAGTGCTAGGGATAGCGGGGCAGCCAAAAACATTCAGTACTTC.

This clonotype has just a few counts. The rearrangement links TRBV3-1 to TRBJ2-2; 14 bases line up with TRBD2. Germline trimming cut 2 bases from V and 8 bases from J; bases unmatched to any gene: 7. The CDR3 is 17 amino acids. CDR1 is LGHDT and CDR2 is YNNKEL in the germline V gene (reference sequence). In DNA, the CDR3 is TGTGCCAGCAGCCAAACAACGAGACTAGCGGGAGGGGGGGAGCTGTTTTTT. Amino acids: CASSQTTRLAGGGELFF.

The chain carries TRBV10-2 and TRBJ2-4; D is uncertain. Trimming cost V 0 bases and J 7 bases, with 13 bases left between them. Germline CDR1 is WSHSY and CDR2 is SAAADI. The CDR3 consists of 15 residues. The CDR3 spells CASSESDRRLNIQYF. For the CDR3, the DNA is TGCGCCAGCAGTGAGTCGGACCGACGTCTTAACATTCAGTACTTC.

The chain recombines TRBV20-1 with TRBJ1-4; 10 nucleotides line up with TRBD1. The germline gives CDR1 DFQATT, CDR2 SNEGSKA (reference sequence). The CDR3 loop spans 15 amino acids. The V and J ends lost 0 bases and 7 bases, in that order; junction bases with no gene match: 5. The CDR3 region is CSARDGGDRGEKLFF. As DNA, the CDR3 is TGCAGTGCTAGAGATGGCGGGGACAGGGGTGAAAAACTGTTTTTT.

This clonotype showed up just a few times. The rearrangement joins TRBV20-1 to TRBJ2-1, with 14 bases matching TRBD2. The CDR3 consists of 13 residues. The V and J ends lost 7 bases and 9 bases, in that order; junction bases with no gene match: 5. Germline V gene data show CDR1 as DFQATT and CDR2 as SNEGSKA (reference sequence). In DNA form, the CDR3 reads TGCAGTGTCGGACTAGCGGGAGGACGTGAGCAGTTCTTC. Translated: CSVGLAGGREQFF.

The genes are TRBV12-3 or TRBV12-4 and TRBJ1-4, with TRBD1 as a possible D gene (6 bases). This CDR3 is 14 amino acids long. Trimming pared 4 bases from V and 6 bases from J, leaving 12 bases between. The CDR3: CASSSGGGHEKLFF. CDR3 DNA sequence: TGTGCCAGCAGTTCAGGCGGGGGGCATGAAAAACTGTTTTTT.

The chain combines TRBV20-1 with TRBJ2-5; TRBD1 or TRBD2 may be the D gene (5 bases each). Trimming shortened V by 3 bases and J by 2 bases, and 13 bases separated the two germline ends. The CDR3 spans 14 residues. Germline CDR1 and CDR2: DFQATT and SNEGSKA (reference sequence). DNA for the CDR3: TGCAGTGCTAGCGGGGAAGGGGTACAAGAGACCCAGTACTTC. The encoded protein is CSASGEGVQETQYF.

This clonotype has just one count. The V and J genes are TRBV2 and TRBJ1-1; D unresolved. This CDR3 region has 14 residues. The V end lost 4 bases, the J end lost 0 bases, and 9 bases lay between the germline ends. Germline-derived CDR1 and CDR2 are SNHLY and FYNNEI. The CDR3 sequence: CASSALQMNTEAFF. The CDR3, as DNA: TGTGCCAGCAGTGCCCTACAGATGAACACTGAAGCTTTCTTT.

This clonotype has a count of ten or more. This chain joins TRBV28 and TRBJ2-7; 11 nucleotides agree with TRBD1. V lost 4 bases to trimming and J lost 4 bases; unmatched junction nucleotides: 3. Per germline, CDR1 MDHEN and CDR2 SYDVKM. This CDR3 is built from 14 residues. CDR3 sequence (DNA): TGTGCCAGCAGTTACGGGACAGGGGGTTACGAGCAGTACTTC. It codes for CASSYGTGGYEQYF.

This clonotype was counted many times. The chain couples TRBV24-1 to TRBJ2-7; 8 bases align to TRBD2. The V gene end was trimmed by 3 bases and the J gene end by 5 bases; junction bases not matched to a gene: 8. The CDR3 covers 15 residues. Germline values: CDR1 KGHDR, CDR2 SFDVKD. CDR3 in amino acids: CATSDPSGRNNEQYF. The CDR3 nucleotides are TGTGCCACCAGTGATCCGAGCGGGAGAAACAACGAGCAGTACTTC.

This clonotype turned up a few times. The rearrangement links TRBV4-1 to TRBJ2-3; D possibly uses TRBD1 or TRBD2 (5 bases each). This CDR3 has 15 residues. The V and J ends lost 0 bases and 5 bases respectively, with 12 bases between them. CDR1 MGHRA and CDR2 YSYEKL come from the germline V gene. As DNA, the CDR3 is TGCGCCAGCAGCCAAGATCGTCCTGGGGGAGATACGCAGTATTTT. Amino acids: CASSQDRPGGDTQYF.

V is TRBV7-8 and J is TRBJ2-3, with TRBD2 identical over 7 bases. CDR1 is SGHVS and CDR2 is FQNEAQ in the germline V gene. The trim removed 5 bases at V and 1 base at J, leaving 9 bases unmatched. This CDR3 is 16 amino acids long. The CDR3: CASSGRTAGGTDTQYF. The CDR3, as DNA: TGTGCCAGCAGCGGACGGACCGCGGGAGGCACAGATACGCAGTATTTT.

This chain connects TRBV5-4 to TRBJ2-6; 11 positions match TRBD1. V shed 3 bases and J 0 bases; nucleotides not matched to a gene: 5. Germline loops: CDR1 SGHNT, CDR2 YYREEE (reference sequence). This CDR3 has 18 amino acids. The chain's CDR3 is CASSSMGQGVSGANVLTF. CDR3 nucleotide sequence: TGTGCCAGCAGCTCCATGGGACAGGGGGTCTCTGGGGCCAACGTCCTGACTTTC.

This clonotype was recorded many times. The chain employs TRBV7-2 and TRBJ2-5, with D unclear. The germline CDR1 and CDR2 sequences are SGHTA and FQGNSA. V gave up 1 base and J gave up 5 bases, with 5 bases separating them. This CDR3 spans 12 amino acids. CDR3 sequence: CASSLVRETQYF. CDR3 coding DNA: TGTGCCAGCAGCTTAGTAAGGGAGACCCAGTACTTC.

This clonotype has a handful of counts. This chain connects TRBV29-1 to TRBJ1-2, with 11 bases identical to TRBD1. In germline, CDR1 is SQVTM, CDR2 ANQGSEA. J gave up 5 bases and V 5 bases, and 10 bases lay outside the gene matches. This CDR3 is 15 amino acids long. The CDR3 region has the DNA TGCAGCGTTCAAACACCCTGGGACAGGGGGTATGGCTACACCTTC. Translation: CSVQTPWDRGYGYTF.

This clonotype has more than one count but fewer than ten. V and J are TRBV3-1 and TRBJ1-2, with D uncertain. The CDR3 has 15 residues. Trimming removed 4 bases at V and 7 bases at J, with 19 bases between. Per germline, CDR1 LGHDT and CDR2 YNNKEL (reference sequence). In DNA form, the CDR3 reads TGTGCCAGCAGCCTCCGGACGGGGAGAGGAGGTGGCTACACCTTC. Protein product: CASSLRTGRGGGYTF.

This clonotype was seen a handful of times. V usage is TRBV14 and J usage is TRBJ2-1, with 10 bases that match TRBD1. After removal of 4 bases from V and 6 bases from J, the junction contained 12 bases not matched to a gene. Germline-derived CDR1 and CDR2 are SGHDN and FVKESK. The CDR3 is made up of 17 amino acids. This chain's CDR3 is CASSRTPGQGPRNEQFF. The CDR3 region has the DNA TGTGCCAGCAGCCGAACCCCGGGACAGGGGCCCCGCAATGAGCAGTTCTTC.